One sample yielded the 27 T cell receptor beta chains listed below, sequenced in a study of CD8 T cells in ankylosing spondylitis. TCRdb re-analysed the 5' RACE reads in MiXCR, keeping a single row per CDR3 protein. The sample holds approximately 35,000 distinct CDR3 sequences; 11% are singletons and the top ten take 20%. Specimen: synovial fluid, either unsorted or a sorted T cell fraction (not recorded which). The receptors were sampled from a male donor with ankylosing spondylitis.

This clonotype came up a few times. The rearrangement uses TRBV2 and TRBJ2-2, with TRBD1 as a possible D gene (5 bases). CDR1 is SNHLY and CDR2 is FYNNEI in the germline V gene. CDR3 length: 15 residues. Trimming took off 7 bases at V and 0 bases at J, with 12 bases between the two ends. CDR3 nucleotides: TGTGCCAGCACTAGATGGACACCGAACACCGGGGAGCTGTTTTTT. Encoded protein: CASTRWTPNTGELFF.

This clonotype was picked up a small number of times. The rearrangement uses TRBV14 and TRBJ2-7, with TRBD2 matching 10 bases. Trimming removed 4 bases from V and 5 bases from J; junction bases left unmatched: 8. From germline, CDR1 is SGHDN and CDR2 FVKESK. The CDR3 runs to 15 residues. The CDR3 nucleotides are TGTGCCAGCAGCCGAGAAGCGGGAGGGCCCCACGAGCAGTACTTC. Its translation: CASSREAGGPHEQYF. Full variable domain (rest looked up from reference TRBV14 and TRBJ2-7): EAGVTQFPSHSVIEKGQTVTLRCDPISGHDNLYWYRRVMGKEIKFLLHFVKESKQDESGMPNNRFLAERTGGTYSTLKVQPAELEDSGVYFCASSREAGGPHEQYFGPGTRLTVT.

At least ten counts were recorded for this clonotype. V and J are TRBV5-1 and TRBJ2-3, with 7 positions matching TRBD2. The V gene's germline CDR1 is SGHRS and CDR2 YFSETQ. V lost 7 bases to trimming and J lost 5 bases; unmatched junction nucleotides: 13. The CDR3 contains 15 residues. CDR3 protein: CASGEGRAGLDTQYF. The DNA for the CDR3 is TGCGCCAGCGGAGAAGGAAGAGCGGGACTAGATACGCAGTATTTT.

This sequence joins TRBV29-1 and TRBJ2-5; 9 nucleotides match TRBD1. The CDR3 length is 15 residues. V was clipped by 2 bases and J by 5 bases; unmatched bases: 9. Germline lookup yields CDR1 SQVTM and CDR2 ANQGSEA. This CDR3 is CSVELRGQGLETQYF. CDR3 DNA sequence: TGCAGCGTTGAACTGCGGGGACAGGGTTTGGAGACCCAGTACTTC.

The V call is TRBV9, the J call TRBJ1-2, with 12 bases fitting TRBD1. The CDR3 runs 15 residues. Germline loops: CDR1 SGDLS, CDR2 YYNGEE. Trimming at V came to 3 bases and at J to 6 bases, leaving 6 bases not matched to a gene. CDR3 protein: CASSGPGQGANGYTF. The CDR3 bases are TGTGCCAGCAGCGGTCCGGGACAGGGGGCGAATGGCTACACCTTC. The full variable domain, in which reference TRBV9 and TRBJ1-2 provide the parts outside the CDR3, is DSGVTQTPKHLITATGQRVTLRCSPRSGDLSVYWYQQSLDQGLQFLIQYYNGEERAKGNILERFSAQQFPDLHSELNLSSLELGDSALYFCASSGPGQGANGYTFGSGTRLTVV.

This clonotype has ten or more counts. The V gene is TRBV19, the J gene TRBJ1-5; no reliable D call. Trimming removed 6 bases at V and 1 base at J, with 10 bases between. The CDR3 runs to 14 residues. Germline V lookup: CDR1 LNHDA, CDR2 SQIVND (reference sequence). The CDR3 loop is CASSGSYSNQPQHF. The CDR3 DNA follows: TGTGCCAGTAGCGGGAGTTACAGCAATCAGCCCCAGCATTTT.

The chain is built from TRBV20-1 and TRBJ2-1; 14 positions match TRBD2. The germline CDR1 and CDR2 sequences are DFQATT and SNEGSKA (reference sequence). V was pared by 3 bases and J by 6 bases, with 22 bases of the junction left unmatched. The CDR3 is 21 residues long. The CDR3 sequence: CSASPGLGGTSGRIVGNEQFF. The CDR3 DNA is TGCAGTGCTAGTCCCGGCCTAGGGGGGACTAGCGGGAGAATCGTGGGCAATGAGCAGTTCTTC.

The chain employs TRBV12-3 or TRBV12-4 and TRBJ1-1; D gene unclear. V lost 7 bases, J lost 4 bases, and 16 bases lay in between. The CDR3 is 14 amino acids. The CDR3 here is CASTLETGITEAFF. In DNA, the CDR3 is TGTGCCAGCACCCTGGAAACCGGAATCACTGAAGCTTTCTTT.

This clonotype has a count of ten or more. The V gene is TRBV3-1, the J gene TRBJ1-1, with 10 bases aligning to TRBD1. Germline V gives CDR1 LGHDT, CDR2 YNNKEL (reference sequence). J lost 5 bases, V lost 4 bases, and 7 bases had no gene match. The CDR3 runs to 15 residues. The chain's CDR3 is CASSLPGQGRTEAFF. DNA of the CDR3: TGTGCCAGCAGCCTGCCGGGACAGGGGAGGACTGAAGCTTTCTTT. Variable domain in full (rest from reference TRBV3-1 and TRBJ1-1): DTAVSQTPKYLVTQMGNDKSIKCEQNLGHDTMYWYKQDSKKFLKIMFSYNNKELIINETVPNRFSPKSPDKAHLNLHINSLELGDSAVYFCASSLPGQGRTEAFFGQGTRLTVV.

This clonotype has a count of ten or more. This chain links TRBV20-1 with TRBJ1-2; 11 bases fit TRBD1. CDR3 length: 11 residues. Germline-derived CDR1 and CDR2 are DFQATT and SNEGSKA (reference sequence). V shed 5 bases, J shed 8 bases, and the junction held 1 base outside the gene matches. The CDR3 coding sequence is TGCAGTGCTGGGACAGGGGGGGGCTACACCTTC. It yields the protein CSAGTGGGYTF.

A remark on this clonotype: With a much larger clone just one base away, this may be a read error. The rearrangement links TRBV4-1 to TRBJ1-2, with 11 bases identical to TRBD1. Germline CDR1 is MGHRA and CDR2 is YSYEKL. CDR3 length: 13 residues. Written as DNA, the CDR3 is TGCGCCAACAGCCCGGACAGGGGGCACAGCTACACCTTC. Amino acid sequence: CANSPDRGHSYTF.

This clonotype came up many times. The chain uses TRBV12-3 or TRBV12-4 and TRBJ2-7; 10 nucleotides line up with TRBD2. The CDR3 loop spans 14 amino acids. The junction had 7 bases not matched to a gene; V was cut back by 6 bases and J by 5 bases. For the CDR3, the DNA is TGTGCCAGCAGGCTAGCGGGGGCCGGGCACGAGCAGTACTTC. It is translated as CASRLAGAGHEQYF.

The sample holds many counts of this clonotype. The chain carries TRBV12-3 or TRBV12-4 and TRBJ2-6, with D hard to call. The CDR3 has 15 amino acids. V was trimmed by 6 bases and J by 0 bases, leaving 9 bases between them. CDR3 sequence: CASSFRVSGANVLTF. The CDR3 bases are TGTGCCAGCAGCTTTAGGGTCTCTGGGGCCAACGTCCTGACTTTC.

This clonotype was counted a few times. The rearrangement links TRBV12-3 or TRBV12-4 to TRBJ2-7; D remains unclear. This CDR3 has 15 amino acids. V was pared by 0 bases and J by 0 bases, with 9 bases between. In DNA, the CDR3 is TGTGCCAGCAGTTTAGCTCGCCAGGACTCCTACGAGCAGTACTTC. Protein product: CASSLARQDSYEQYF.

In DNA form, the CDR3 reads TGTGCCAGCAGCCCCCCTAGCGGGAGGGCCTTAGGGAATGAGCAGTTCTTC. Its translation: CASSPPSGRALGNEQFF. The chain combines TRBV7-2 with TRBJ2-1, with TRBD2 matching 12 bases. Germline loops: CDR1 SGHTA, CDR2 FQGNSA. CDR3 length equals 17 residues. Germline trimming cut 5 bases from V and 7 bases from J; bases unmatched to any gene: 12.

The CDR3 nucleotides are TGTGCCAGCAGCTTCTCGGACAATCAGCCCCAGCATTTT. Amino acid sequence: CASSFSDNQPQHF. The gene calls are TRBV11-1 and TRBJ1-5; D is unclear. V lost 3 bases and J lost 3, with 6 bases in between. The CDR3 runs to 13 residues. Germline CDR1 reads SGHAT; CDR2 reads FQDESV (reference sequence).

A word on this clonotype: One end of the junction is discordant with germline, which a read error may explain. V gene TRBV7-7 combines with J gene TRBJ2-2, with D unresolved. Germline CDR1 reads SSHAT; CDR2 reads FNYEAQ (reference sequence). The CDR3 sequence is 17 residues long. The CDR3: CASSSQSTPANTGELFF. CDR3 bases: TGTGCTAGCAGCTCGCAGTCGACGCCTGCGAACACCGGGGAGCTGTTTTTT.

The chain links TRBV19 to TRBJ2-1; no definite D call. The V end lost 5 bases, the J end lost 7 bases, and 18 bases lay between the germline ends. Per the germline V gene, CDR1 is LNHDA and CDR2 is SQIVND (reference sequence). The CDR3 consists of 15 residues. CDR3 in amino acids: CASSGRVNLYNEQFF. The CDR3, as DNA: TGTGCCAGTAGTGGAAGGGTCAACCTTTATAATGAGCAGTTCTTC.

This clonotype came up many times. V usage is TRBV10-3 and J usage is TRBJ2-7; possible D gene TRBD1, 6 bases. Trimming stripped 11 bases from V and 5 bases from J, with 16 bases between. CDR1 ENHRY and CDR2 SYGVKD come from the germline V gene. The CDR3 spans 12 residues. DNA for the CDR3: TGTGCCTATGCCCCAGGGGTCCACGAGCAGTACTTC. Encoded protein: CAYAPGVHEQYF.

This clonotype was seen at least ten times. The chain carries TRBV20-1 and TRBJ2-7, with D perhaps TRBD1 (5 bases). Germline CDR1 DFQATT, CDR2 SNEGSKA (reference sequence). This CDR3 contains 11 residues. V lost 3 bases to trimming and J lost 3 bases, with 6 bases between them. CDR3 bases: TGCAGTGCTAGTAGGGGCTACGAGCAGTACTTC. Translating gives CSASRGYEQYF.

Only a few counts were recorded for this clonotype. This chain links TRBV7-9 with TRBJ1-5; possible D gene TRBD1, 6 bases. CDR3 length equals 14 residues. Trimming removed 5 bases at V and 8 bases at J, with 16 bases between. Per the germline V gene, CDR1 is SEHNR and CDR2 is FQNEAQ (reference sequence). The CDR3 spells CASSQDAGAKPQHF. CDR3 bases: TGTGCCAGCAGCCAAGACGCAGGGGCCAAGCCCCAGCATTTT. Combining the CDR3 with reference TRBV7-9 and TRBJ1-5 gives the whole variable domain DTGVSQNPRHKITKRGQNVTFRCDPISEHNRLYWYRQTLGQGPEFLTYFQNEAQLEKSRLLSDRFSAERPKGSFSTLEIQRTEQGDSAMYLCASSQDAGAKPQHFGDGTRLSIL.

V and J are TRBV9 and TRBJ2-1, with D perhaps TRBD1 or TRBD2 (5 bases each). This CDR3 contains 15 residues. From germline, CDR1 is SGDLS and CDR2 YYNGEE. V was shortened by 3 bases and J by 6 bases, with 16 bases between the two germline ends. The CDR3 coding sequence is TGTGCCAGCAGCGCCCCCACCCGGGGCGGCAATGAGCAGTTCTTC. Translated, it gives CASSAPTRGGNEQFF.

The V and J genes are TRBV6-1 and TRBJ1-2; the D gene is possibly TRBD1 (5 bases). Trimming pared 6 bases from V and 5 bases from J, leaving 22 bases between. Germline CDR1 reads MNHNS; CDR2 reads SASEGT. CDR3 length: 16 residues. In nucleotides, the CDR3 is TGTGCCAGCAGACCCTCCGTTGGGGGGGACGTGTATGGCTACACCTTC. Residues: CASRPSVGGDVYGYTF.

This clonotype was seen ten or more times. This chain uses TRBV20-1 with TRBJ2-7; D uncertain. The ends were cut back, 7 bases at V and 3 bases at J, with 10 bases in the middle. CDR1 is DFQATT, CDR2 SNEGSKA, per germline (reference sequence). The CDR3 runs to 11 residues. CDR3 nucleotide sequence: TGCAGTGGTCCAGACGGCTACGAGCAGTACTTC. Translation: CSGPDGYEQYF.

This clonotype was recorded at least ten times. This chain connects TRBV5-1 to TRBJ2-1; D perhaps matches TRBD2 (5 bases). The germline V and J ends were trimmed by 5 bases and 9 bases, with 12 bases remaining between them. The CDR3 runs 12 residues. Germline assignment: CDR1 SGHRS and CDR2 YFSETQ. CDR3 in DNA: TGCGCCAGCAGAATCCTTAGCGCTGAGCAGTTCTTC. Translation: CASRILSAEQFF.

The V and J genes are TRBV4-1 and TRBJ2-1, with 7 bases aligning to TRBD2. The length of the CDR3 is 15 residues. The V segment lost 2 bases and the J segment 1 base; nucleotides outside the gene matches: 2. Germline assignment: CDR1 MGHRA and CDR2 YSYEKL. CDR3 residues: CASSQYGGSYNEQFF. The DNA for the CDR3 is TGCGCCAGCAGCCAATACGGGGGGTCCTACAATGAGCAGTTCTTC.

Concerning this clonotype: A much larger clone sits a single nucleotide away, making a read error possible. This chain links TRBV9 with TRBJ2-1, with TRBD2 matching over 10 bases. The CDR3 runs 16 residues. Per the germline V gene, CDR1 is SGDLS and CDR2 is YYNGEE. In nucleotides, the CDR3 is TGTGCCAGCGGCGTAGCTATAGCGGGAGGCTTTGATGAGCAGTTCTTC. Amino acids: CASGVAIAGGFDEQFF.